These T cell receptor beta chains were read from a single sample in a study of T-cell memory formation after mild COVID-19. Each CDR3 protein gets one entry after TCRdb re-called the 5' RACE reads with MiXCR. This sample has roughly 410,000 distinct CDR3 sequences, with 24% found just once. Sequences were obtained from PBMCs or a T cell subset sorted from them (not recorded which). The receptors stem from an adult woman who had mild COVID-19 (a few samples of this study predate the infection). Cell type and time point are not known. CDR3s include the opening cysteine and the closing phenylalanine or tryptophan. The D gene is left open where the match is weak. Size is omitted from some rows. Given values are once, few, many or a class for expanded clones.

clone_size: NA
d_call: NA
v_call: TRBV29-1
j_call: TRBJ1-2
cdr3_aa: CSAEGSEEEIYGYTF
cdr3_nt: TGCAGCGCAGAAGGGAGTGAGGAGGAAATCTATGGCTACACCTTC

clone_size: NA
d_call: TRBD1
v_call: TRBV29-1
j_call: TRBJ1-2
cdr3_aa: CSVSADRDFYGYTF
cdr3_nt: TGCAGCGTCTCCGCGGACAGGGATTTCTATGGCTACACCTTC

clone_size: few
d_call: NA
v_call: TRBV7-2
j_call: TRBJ1-4
cdr3_aa: CASSLRSGGATNEKLFF
cdr3_nt: TGTGCCAGCAGCTTAAGATCAGGCGGAGCTACTAATGAAAAACTGTTTTTT

clone_size: NA
d_call: TRBD2
v_call: TRBV4-1
j_call: TRBJ2-3
cdr3_aa: CASSGRLAGTSTDTQYF
cdr3_nt: TGCGCCAGCAGCGGCCGACTAGCGGGGACTAGCACAGATACGCAGTATTTT

clone_size: NA
d_call: NA
v_call: TRBV12-3/TRBV12-4
j_call: TRBJ2-1
cdr3_aa: CASSFVPSSYNEQFF
cdr3_nt: TGTGCCAGCAGTTTCGTTCCGAGCTCCTACAATGAGCAGTTCTTC

clone_size: NA
d_call: TRBD1
v_call: TRBV5-1
j_call: TRBJ2-3
cdr3_aa: CASSQPTGGGDTQYF
cdr3_nt: TGCGCCAGCAGCCAACCGACAGGGGGCGGCGATACGCAGTATTTT

clone_size: few
d_call: NA
v_call: TRBV10-3
j_call: TRBJ1-1
cdr3_aa: CATEQGTEAFF
cdr3_nt: TGTGCCACGGAGCAGGGCACTGAAGCTTTCTTT

clone_size: NA
d_call: TRBD2
v_call: TRBV3-1
j_call: TRBJ2-5
cdr3_aa: CASSSTSGGSQETQYF
cdr3_nt: TGTGCCAGCAGCTCGACTAGCGGGGGGTCGCAAGAGACCCAGTACTTC

clone_size: few
d_call: NA
v_call: TRBV5-5
j_call: TRBJ2-3
cdr3_aa: CASSRVRDERSTQYF
cdr3_nt: TGTGCCAGCAGCCGCGTCCGGGACGAGAGGAGCACGCAGTATTTT

clone_size: once
d_call: NA
v_call: TRBV27
j_call: TRBJ1-2
cdr3_aa: CASSFSRGQPNYGYTF
cdr3_nt: TGTGCCAGCAGTTTCTCGAGGGGACAACCTAACTATGGCTACACCTTC

clone_size: NA
d_call: NA
v_call: TRBV10-3
j_call: TRBJ2-7
cdr3_aa: CAISESADSYEQYF
cdr3_nt: TGTGCCATCAGTGAGTCGGCGGATTCCTACGAGCAGTACTTC

clone_size: NA
d_call: TRBD2
v_call: TRBV19
j_call: TRBJ2-3
cdr3_aa: CATRLAGERTDTQYF
cdr3_nt: TGTGCCACCAGACTAGCGGGGGAACGCACAGATACGCAGTATTTT

clone_size: NA
d_call: TRBD1
v_call: TRBV10-3
j_call: TRBJ2-7
cdr3_aa: CAIGQGGTYEQYF
cdr3_nt: TGTGCCATCGGACAGGGGGGGACCTACGAGCAGTACTTC

clone_size: NA
d_call: NA
v_call: TRBV6-1
j_call: TRBJ2-7
cdr3_aa: CASRTKGIFEQYF
cdr3_nt: TGTGCCAGCAGGACGAAGGGTATATTCGAGCAGTACTTC

clone_size: NA
d_call: TRBD2
v_call: TRBV20-1
j_call: TRBJ2-4
cdr3_aa: CSARGGTSGKNIQYF
cdr3_nt: TGCAGTGCTAGAGGGGGGACTAGCGGGAAGAACATTCAGTACTTC

clone_size: few
d_call: NA
v_call: TRBV5-1
j_call: TRBJ2-2
cdr3_aa: CASNRPNTGELFF
cdr3_nt: TGCGCCAGCAACCGTCCAAACACCGGGGAGCTGTTTTTT

clone_size: NA
d_call: NA
v_call: TRBV6-6
j_call: TRBJ1-1
cdr3_aa: CASSRDSSNTEAFF
cdr3_nt: TGTGCCAGCAGCCGAGACAGCTCGAACACTGAAGCTTTCTTT

clone_size: NA
d_call: NA
v_call: TRBV29-1
j_call: TRBJ2-2
cdr3_aa: CSVGGTGELFF
cdr3_nt: TGCAGCGTTGGGGGCACCGGGGAGCTGTTTTTT

clone_size: NA
d_call: NA
v_call: TRBV9
j_call: TRBJ2-7
cdr3_aa: CASSVSSGPHEQYF
cdr3_nt: TGTGCCAGCAGCGTCAGTTCGGGGCCCCACGAGCAGTACTTC

clone_size: NA
d_call: TRBD2
v_call: TRBV4-3
j_call: TRBJ2-7
cdr3_aa: CASSQEAEREKGSYEQYF
cdr3_nt: TGCGCCAGCAGCCAAGAGGCGGAGCGGGAGAAGGGCTCCTACGAGCAGTACTTC

clone_size: NA
d_call: TRBD1
v_call: TRBV4-1
j_call: TRBJ1-1
cdr3_aa: CASSLTRQGADTEAFF
cdr3_nt: TGCGCCAGCAGCCTCACTCGACAGGGGGCGGACACTGAAGCTTTCTTT

clone_size: few
d_call: NA
v_call: TRBV11-2
j_call: TRBJ2-2
cdr3_aa: CASSSQPGLPPTGELFF
cdr3_nt: TGTGCCAGCAGCTCTCAACCGGGACTGCCCCCCACCGGGGAGCTGTTTTTT

clone_size: NA
d_call: TRBD1
v_call: TRBV5-5
j_call: TRBJ2-6
cdr3_aa: CASSADRQGLDGANVLTF
cdr3_nt: TGTGCCAGCAGCGCGGATCGACAGGGTCTGGATGGGGCCAACGTCCTGACTTTC

clone_size: few
d_call: TRBD2
v_call: TRBV7-9
j_call: TRBJ2-7
cdr3_aa: CASSPGTSEQYF
cdr3_nt: TGTGCCAGCAGCCCCGGGACTAGCGAGCAGTACTTC

clone_size: few
d_call: TRBD1
v_call: TRBV19
j_call: TRBJ2-7
cdr3_aa: CASSIQGASYEQYF
cdr3_nt: TGTGCCAGTAGTATTCAGGGGGCATCGTACGAGCAGTACTTC

clone_size: NA
d_call: NA
v_call: TRBV5-1
j_call: TRBJ1-1
cdr3_aa: CASSLQGPEAFF
cdr3_nt: TGCGCCAGCAGCCTACAGGGTCCTGAAGCTTTCTTT

clone_size: few
d_call: NA
v_call: TRBV29-1
j_call: TRBJ1-5
cdr3_aa: CSVQDSSNQPQHF
cdr3_nt: TGCAGCGTTCAGGACAGTTCCAATCAGCCCCAGCATTTT

clone_size: NA
d_call: TRBD2
v_call: TRBV20-1
j_call: TRBJ2-1
cdr3_aa: CSAPPGTSGSLYNEQFF
cdr3_nt: TGCAGTGCTCCTCCCGGGACTAGCGGGAGCCTCTACAATGAGCAGTTCTTC

clone_size: few
d_call: NA
v_call: TRBV9
j_call: TRBJ1-2
cdr3_aa: CASSEHRAQENYGYTF
cdr3_nt: TGTGCCAGCAGCGAGCATCGGGCACAGGAGAACTATGGCTACACCTTC

clone_size: few
d_call: TRBD2
v_call: TRBV7-2
j_call: TRBJ2-7
cdr3_aa: CASSPEGVAGVAQYF
cdr3_nt: TGTGCCAGCAGCCCAGAAGGGGTAGCGGGCGTGGCGCAGTACTTC

clone_size: NA
d_call: TRBD2
v_call: TRBV7-2
j_call: TRBJ2-2
cdr3_aa: CASRQREVRSGELFF
cdr3_nt: TGTGCCAGCAGACAGCGGGAGGTTAGGTCCGGGGAGCTGTTTTTT

clone_size: few
d_call: NA
v_call: TRBV24-1
j_call: TRBJ2-6
cdr3_aa: CATSAGANVLTF
cdr3_nt: TGTGCCACCAGTGCTGGGGCCAACGTCCTGACTTTC

clone_size: NA
d_call: TRBD1
v_call: TRBV6-1
j_call: TRBJ1-5
cdr3_aa: CASRRPGGSNQPQHF
cdr3_nt: TGTGCCAGCAGACGACCAGGGGGTAGCAATCAGCCCCAGCATTTT

clone_size: NA
d_call: NA
v_call: TRBV7-6
j_call: TRBJ2-3
cdr3_aa: CASSLATSQSTDTQYF
cdr3_nt: TGTGCCAGCAGCTTAGCAACTAGCCAAAGCACAGATACGCAGTATTTT

clone_size: few
d_call: TRBD1
v_call: TRBV5-6
j_call: TRBJ1-6
cdr3_aa: CASSLAAGGFPNNSPLHF
cdr3_nt: TGTGCCAGCAGCTTGGCGGCAGGGGGCTTTCCTAATAATTCACCCCTCCACTTT

clone_size: NA
d_call: TRBD2
v_call: TRBV6-1
j_call: TRBJ2-3
cdr3_aa: CASSDTLTSGGVRDTQYF
cdr3_nt: TGTGCCAGCAGTGATACGTTGACTAGCGGGGGGGTTAGGGATACGCAGTATTTT

clone_size: few
d_call: NA
v_call: TRBV5-1
j_call: TRBJ2-7
cdr3_aa: CASSFLGTGLTYEQYF
cdr3_nt: TGCGCCAGCAGCTTTTTGGGGACGGGCTTAACCTACGAGCAGTACTTC

clone_size: few
d_call: NA
v_call: TRBV24-1
j_call: TRBJ2-5
cdr3_aa: CATSDPRDLQETQYF
cdr3_nt: TGTGCCACCAGTGACCCCCGGGACTTACAAGAGACCCAGTACTTC

clone_size: NA
d_call: TRBD1
v_call: TRBV6-1
j_call: TRBJ2-2
cdr3_aa: CASSELRGQYTGELFF
cdr3_nt: TGTGCCAGCAGTGAACTCAGGGGGCAGTACACCGGGGAGCTGTTTTTT

clone_size: many
d_call: NA
v_call: TRBV3-1
j_call: TRBJ2-7
cdr3_aa: CASSQDEDIQSYEQYF
cdr3_nt: TGTGCCAGCAGCCAAGATGAGGACATTCAATCCTACGAGCAGTACTTC

clone_size: NA
d_call: TRBD1
v_call: TRBV6-5
j_call: TRBJ2-1
cdr3_aa: CASRTRDRGDNEQFF
cdr3_nt: TGTGCCAGCAGGACTAGGGACAGGGGGGACAATGAGCAGTTCTTC

clone_size: NA
d_call: NA
v_call: TRBV7-9
j_call: TRBJ1-6
cdr3_aa: CASSPTSGPPYNSPLHF
cdr3_nt: TGTGCCAGCAGCCCGACTTCAGGGCCACCCTATAATTCACCCCTCCACTTT

clone_size: NA
d_call: NA
v_call: TRBV30
j_call: TRBJ2-3
cdr3_aa: CAWSVRGWGADTQYF
cdr3_nt: TGTGCCTGGAGTGTACGAGGGTGGGGAGCAGATACGCAGTATTTT

clone_size: many
d_call: TRBD2
v_call: TRBV4-2
j_call: TRBJ2-2
cdr3_aa: CASSPATSGRGGGELFF
cdr3_nt: TGTGCCAGCAGCCCTGCTACTAGCGGGAGAGGTGGCGGGGAGCTGTTTTTT

clone_size: many
d_call: NA
v_call: TRBV12-3/TRBV12-4
j_call: TRBJ1-5
cdr3_aa: CASSFGQHSNQPQHF
cdr3_nt: TGTGCCAGCAGTTTCGGACAGCATAGCAATCAGCCCCAGCATTTT

clone_size: few
d_call: NA
v_call: TRBV7-2
j_call: TRBJ2-7
cdr3_aa: CASSLDRAGNEQYF
cdr3_nt: TGTGCCAGCAGCTTAGATCGGGCAGGGAACGAGCAGTACTTC

clone_size: many
d_call: NA
v_call: TRBV21-1
j_call: TRBJ2-7
cdr3_aa: CASSKTSGRAKYEQYF
cdr3_nt: TGTGCCAGCAGCAAAACTAGCGGGAGGGCCAAATACGAGCAGTACTTC

clone_size: few
d_call: NA
v_call: TRBV6-1
j_call: TRBJ1-5
cdr3_aa: CASSETGDNQPQHF
cdr3_nt: TGTGCCAGCAGCGAGACTGGGGACAATCAGCCCCAGCATTTT

clone_size: few
d_call: NA
v_call: TRBV5-1
j_call: TRBJ1-2
cdr3_aa: CASSLEPGASPLMGYTF
cdr3_nt: TGCGCCAGCAGCTTGGAACCAGGCGCCTCACCTTTAATGGGCTACACCTTC